This T cell receptor beta chain was found in a study of metastatic and nonmetastatic thyroid tumors. Study overall: Repertoires from blood and tumor or nodule tissue of malignant and benign thyroid patients were compared. Study-wide results and caveats: Reportedly, malignant thyroid tumors had significantly higher TCR beta diversity than benign nodules, in blood and tumor.

The sample holds many counts of this clone. As yet, its antigen is unknown. The germline gives CDR1 SGHNT, CDR2 YENEEA. CDR3 length: 13 amino acids. V was cut by 5 bases and J by 3 bases, with 9 bases left in between. Authors' analysis steps: A papillary thyroid cancer distant-metastasis classifier was built from CDR3 differences across clinicopathological groups. TCRdb redid the clone calls on the PCR reads using MiXCR. Here the V and J calls rest on TCRdb's processing, not on the authors' analysis. The table has under 75,000 clones, more than 15% seen once. There were no patients who had received any treatment before thyroid surgery.

Sequenced sample: blood. The V and J genes are TRBV11-3 and TRBJ2-3; the D gene could be TRBD1 or TRBD2 (6 bases each). This receptor was obtained from a female donor with papillary thyroid cancer or a benign thyroid nodule (not recorded which). Some clones in this sample may be carry-over from other donors' samples. DNA for the CDR3: TGTGCCAGCAGCCTAGGGGGGACAGATACGCAGTATTTT. Protein: CASSLGGTDTQYF.